The T cell receptor (beta chain) under discussion was sequenced for a study of blood T cells in healthy people across ages. Ten or more counts support this clonotype. What it binds is not known. Through a sample-barcoded 5' primer and a J-beta primer mix, a second PCR was run for roughly 7 to 12 cycles. Every molecule of cDNA carried a tag from a template-switch adaptor with 12 random nucleotides. TCRdb re-called the 5' RACE reads through MiXCR, storing one row per CDR3 protein. The top ten hold over 25% of the sample, which has some 290,000 distinct CDR3 sequences, roughly 26% seen once. Per the germline V gene, CDR1 is SQVTM and CDR2 is ANQGSEA. This CDR3 is built from 13 residues. Whole-study results and caveats: Long-lived and aged donors differed, with more naive CD4+ cells and higher diversity in the long-lived.

This receptor was identified in a woman in her seventies in good health. The chain has TRBV29-1 and TRBJ2-6; a weak D match, TRBD1 (6 bases). The sample was blood. This chain's CDR3 is CSTRGSGANVLTF. DNA for the CDR3: TGCAGTACCAGGGGATCCGGGGCCAACGTCCTGACTTTC. The full variable domain, rest sourced from reference TRBV29-1 and TRBJ2-6, is SAVISQKPSRDICQRGTSLTIQCQVDSQVTMMFWYRQQPGQSLTLIATANQGSEATYESGFVIDKFPISRPNLTFSTLTVSNMSPEDSSIYLCSTRGSGANVLTFGAGSRLTVL.